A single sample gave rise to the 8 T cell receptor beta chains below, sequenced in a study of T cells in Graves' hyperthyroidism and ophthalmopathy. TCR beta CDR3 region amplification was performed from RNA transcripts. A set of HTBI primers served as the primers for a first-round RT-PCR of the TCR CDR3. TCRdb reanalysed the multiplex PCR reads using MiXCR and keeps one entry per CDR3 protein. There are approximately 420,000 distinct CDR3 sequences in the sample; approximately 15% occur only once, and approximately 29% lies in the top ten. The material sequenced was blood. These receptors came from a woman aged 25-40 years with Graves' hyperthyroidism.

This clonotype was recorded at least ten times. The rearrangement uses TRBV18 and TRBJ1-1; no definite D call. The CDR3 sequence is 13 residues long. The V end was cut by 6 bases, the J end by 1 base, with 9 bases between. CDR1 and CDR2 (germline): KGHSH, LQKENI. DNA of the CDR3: TGTGCCAGCTCGGATATGAGGAACACTGAAGCTTTCTTT. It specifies CASSDMRNTEAFF.

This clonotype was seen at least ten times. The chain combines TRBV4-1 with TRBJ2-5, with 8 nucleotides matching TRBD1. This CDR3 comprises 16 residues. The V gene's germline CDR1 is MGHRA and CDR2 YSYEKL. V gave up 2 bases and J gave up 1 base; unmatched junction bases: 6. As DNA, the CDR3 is TGCGCCAGCAGCCAAAGACAGGGGATTGCCCAAGAGACCCAGTACTTC. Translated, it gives CASSQRQGIAQETQYF.

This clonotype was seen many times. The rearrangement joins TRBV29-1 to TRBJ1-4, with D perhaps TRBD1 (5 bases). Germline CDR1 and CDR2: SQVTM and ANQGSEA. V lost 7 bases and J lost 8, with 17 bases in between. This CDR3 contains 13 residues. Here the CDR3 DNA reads TGCAGCGGCCGGTGGGGCAGGGCCGAAAAACTGTTTTTT. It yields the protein CSGRWGRAEKLFF.

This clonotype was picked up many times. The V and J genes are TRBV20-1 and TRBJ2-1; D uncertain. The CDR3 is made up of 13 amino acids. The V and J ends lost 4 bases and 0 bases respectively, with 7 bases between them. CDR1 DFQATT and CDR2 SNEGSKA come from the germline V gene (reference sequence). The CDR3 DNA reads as TGCAGTGCTATTATCAGCTCCTACAATGAGCAGTTCTTC. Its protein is CSAIISSYNEQFF.

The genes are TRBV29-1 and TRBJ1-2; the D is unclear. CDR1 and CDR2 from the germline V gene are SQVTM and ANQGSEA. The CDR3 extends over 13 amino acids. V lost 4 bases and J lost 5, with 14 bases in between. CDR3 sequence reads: CSVVRRAGYGYTF. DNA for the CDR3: TGCAGCGTTGTCCGAAGGGCTGGTTATGGCTACACCTTC. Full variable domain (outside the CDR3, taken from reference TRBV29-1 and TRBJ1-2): SAVISQKPSRDICQRGTSLTIQCQVDSQVTMMFWYRQQPGQSLTLIATANQGSEATYESGFVIDKFPISRPNLTFSTLTVSNMSPEDSSIYLCSVVRRAGYGYTFGSGTRLTVV.

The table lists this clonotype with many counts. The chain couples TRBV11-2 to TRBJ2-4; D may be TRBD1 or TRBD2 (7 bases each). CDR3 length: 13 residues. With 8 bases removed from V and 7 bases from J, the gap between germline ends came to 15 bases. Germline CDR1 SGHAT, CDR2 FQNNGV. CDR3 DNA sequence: TGTGCCAGCCGAAATCAGGGGGGGAACATTCAGTACTTC. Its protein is CASRNQGGNIQYF. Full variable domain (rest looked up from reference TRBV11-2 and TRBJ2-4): EAGVAQSPRYKIIEKRQSVAFWCNPISGHATLYWYQQILGQGPKLLIQFQNNGVVDDSQLPKDRFSAERLKGVDSTLKIQPAKLEDSAVYLCASRNQGGNIQYFGAGTRLSVL.

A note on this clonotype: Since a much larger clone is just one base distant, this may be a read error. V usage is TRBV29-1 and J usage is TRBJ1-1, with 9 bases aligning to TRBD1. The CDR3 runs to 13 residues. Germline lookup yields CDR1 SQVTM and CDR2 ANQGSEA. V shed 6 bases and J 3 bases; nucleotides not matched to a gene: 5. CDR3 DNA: TGCAGCGTCGGCAGACAGGGGGACACTGAAGCTTTCTTT. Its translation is CSVGRQGDTEAFF.

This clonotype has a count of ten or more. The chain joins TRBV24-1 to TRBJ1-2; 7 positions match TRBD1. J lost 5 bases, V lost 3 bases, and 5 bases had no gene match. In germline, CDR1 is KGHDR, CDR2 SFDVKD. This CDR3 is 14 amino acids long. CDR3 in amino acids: CATSDGDRGYGYTF. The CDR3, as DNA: TGTGCCACCAGTGATGGGGACAGAGGATATGGCTACACCTTC.